Below are 13 T cell receptor beta chains sequenced from a single sample in a study of blood T cell repertoires in COVID-19. TCRdb keeps only in-frame clones here, not all; method: immunoSEQ multiplex PCR. Found here are fewer than 350,000 clones, 85% of them singletons; the top ten hold about 1.9%. The sequencing input was PBMCs or T cells enriched from blood (not recorded which). The receptors originated from a woman aged 25 to 45 who had been exposed to COVID-19.

The genes are TRBV3-1 (or the pseudogene TRBV3-2) and TRBJ2-1; D remains unclear. Germline V gives CDR1 LGHDT, CDR2 YNNKEL (reference sequence). This CDR3 is built from 14 residues. The V and J ends lost 0 bases and 12 bases respectively, with 15 bases between them. CDR3 protein: CASSQEKLGAGQFF. CDR3 nucleotides: TGTGCCAGCAGCCAAGAGAAGCTAGGCGCCGGGCAGTTCTTC.

The rearrangement joins TRBV7-9 to TRBJ1-1; D unresolved. Germline values: CDR1 SEHNR, CDR2 FQNEAQ (reference sequence). V lost 3 bases and J lost 4, with 15 bases in between. The CDR3 spans 15 residues. The CDR3 coding sequence is TGTGCCAGCAGCTTGGGCTTCGGGGAGAGCACTGAAGCTTTCTTT. As protein: CASSLGFGESTEAFF.

This clone was counted between two and nine times. CDR3 sequence: CASSQTGQGVQPQHF. The CDR3 DNA is TGCGCCAGCAGCCAAACGGGACAGGGCGTTCAGCCCCAGCATTTT. J is TRBJ1-5 and V is TRBV4-1; 9 positions agree with TRBD1. This CDR3 comprises 15 residues. V lost 2 bases to trimming and J lost 6 bases; unmatched junction nucleotides: 5. Germline V gene sequence: CDR1 MGHRA, CDR2 YSYEKL.

V usage is TRBV29-1 and J usage is TRBJ2-1, with TRBD2 matching over 7 bases. Germline V gene lookup returns CDR1 SQVTM and CDR2 ANQGSEA. The CDR3 length is 14 residues. Losses at the gene ends were 6 bases for V and 7 bases for J; bases not matched to a gene: 12. Here the CDR3 DNA reads TGCAGCGTAATCCACGGGGGGAAGATGAATGAGCAGTTCTTC. Its protein is CSVIHGGKMNEQFF.

The V gene is TRBV4-1, the J gene TRBJ1-5; D remains ambiguous. CDR3 size: 16 residues. The V end lost 0 bases, the J end lost 3 bases, and 12 bases lay between the germline ends. The V gene's germline CDR1 is MGHRA and CDR2 YSYEKL. In DNA form, the CDR3 reads TGCGCCAGCAGCCAAGAACCGAGAAACCTCAATCAGCCCCAGCATTTT. Translating gives CASSQEPRNLNQPQHF.

V is TRBV4-3 and J is TRBJ1-3; D possibly corresponds to TRBD1 (6 bases). CDR3 length: 14 amino acids. Trimming removed 0 bases from V and 3 bases from J, with 6 bases in between. CDR1 is LGHNA, CDR2 YSLEER, per germline. For the CDR3, the DNA is TGCGCCAGCAGCCAAGAACAGGGTGGAAACACCATATATTTT. This translates into CASSQEQGGNTIYF.

A single count supports this clone. V and J are TRBV28 and TRBJ2-5; tentative D call: TRBD1 (5 bases). There are 15 residues in the CDR3. From germline, CDR1 is MDHEN and CDR2 SYDVKM. The V end was cut by 2 bases, the J end by 1 base, with 11 bases between. CDR3 amino acids: CASSLKQVIQETQYF. CDR3 nucleotide sequence: TGTGCCAGCAGTTTAAAACAGGTGATCCAAGAGACCCAGTACTTC.

The chain recombines TRBV28 with TRBJ1-1; possible D gene TRBD1, 6 bases. Germline-derived CDR1 and CDR2 are MDHEN and SYDVKM. This CDR3 has 12 amino acids. Deletions cut 2 bases from V and 10 bases from J, with 11 bases between. The CDR3 loop is CASSLGSGVAFF. CDR3 bases: TGTGCCAGCAGTTTAGGGTCAGGGGTAGCTTTCTTT.

This clone was counted between two and nine times. J is TRBJ1-1 and V is TRBV3-1 (or the pseudogene TRBV3-2); the D is unclear. The CDR3 runs 12 residues. V lost 1 base and J 8 bases, leaving 8 bases between the germline ends. CDR1 is LGHDT and CDR2 is YNNKEL in the germline V gene (reference sequence). The CDR3 sequence is CASSQAPGEAFF. The CDR3 bases are TGTGCCAGCAGCCAAGCTCCAGGAGAAGCTTTCTTT.

The chain has TRBV28 and TRBJ1-4; 12 positions agree with TRBD1. The V gene's germline CDR1 is MDHEN and CDR2 SYDVKM. V lost 6 bases and J lost 13; bases outside the gene matches: 6. The CDR3 is made up of 13 amino acids. The CDR3 nucleotides read TGTGCCAGCAGACGGGACAGGGGGCGGACACTGTTTTTT. The encoded protein is CASRRDRGRTLFF.

The chain has TRBV5-1 and TRBJ1-3; no reliable D call. The germline V gene encodes CDR1 SGHRS and CDR2 YFSETQ. The CDR3 consists of 14 residues. The ends were cut back, 4 bases at V and 4 bases at J, with 12 bases in the middle. CDR3 in DNA: TGCGCCAGCAGCACTTTGGGCCTCGGAAACACCATATATTTT. Its protein is CASSTLGLGNTIYF.

This clone was seen more than once but under ten times. V is TRBV5-3 and J is TRBJ2-7; TRBD1 is a possible D gene (5 bases). TRBV5-3 is an ORF, with its function uncertain. This CDR3 has 12 amino acids. V was pared by 4 bases and J by 5 bases, with 10 bases between. As DNA, the CDR3 is TGTGCCAGAAGCGGGGCCGCGGACGAGCAGTACTTC. This gives the protein CARSGAADEQYF.

This chain connects TRBV4-1 to TRBJ2-2; D remains ambiguous. Trimming shortened V by 3 bases and J by 0 bases, and 11 bases separated the two germline ends. The CDR3 contains 16 residues. Germline CDR1 and CDR2: MGHRA and YSYEKL. CDR3 amino acids: CASSQPQIANTGELFF. Here the CDR3 DNA reads TGCGCCAGCAGCCAGCCACAGATAGCGAACACCGGGGAGCTGTTTTTT.